This TCR beta chain originates from a study of quantifying T cell responses using KT2 cells (dated by TCRdb to about 2017). Notes on the research overall: RNA was DNase-treated and reverse transcribed with TCR alpha and beta constant-region primers, mostly using SuperScript III. To avoid over-amplification, PCR2 was carried out as a SYBR Green qPCR and halted once a predetermined fluorescence threshold was reached. Under optimum conditions, the efficiency of the T4 ligation step was estimated to be more than 8%.

From cysteine to phenylalanine, the CDR3 is 16 amino acids long. CDR3 DNA only is kept here, 48 bases in frame from base 1. In the germline V gene, CDR1 corresponds to SGDLS and CDR2 to YYNGEE. Compared with germline, V lacks 4 bases and J lacks 4 bases; bases without a gene match: 7. This clonotype occurred a few times. This receptor's antigen is unknown. No per-base quality is available; no much larger clone lies one base away. To test the sensitivity and accuracy of the pipeline, known numbers of KT2, a T cell clone whose TCR had already been sequenced, were spiked into unfractionated PBMC. A range of KT2-to-PBMC ratios was produced by mixing KT2 cells with a fixed number of PBMC. The library was generated by UMI-ligation and nested PCR. Using T4 RNA ligase 1, a single-stranded oligonucleotide bearing the Illumina SP2 sequence plus a UMI was ligated onto the 3' end of the cDNA. PCR1 consisted of around 4 cycles (98 degrees C 15 s, 69 degrees C 30 s, 72 degrees C 40 s), and for the beta primer an equimolar mix of RC1.1 and RC1.2 was used to cover TRBC1 and TRBC2. From PCR2 onward, TCR alpha and beta chains were processed separately, with sample indices and Illumina adaptors added. The UMI comprised 12 random nucleotides, as two hexamers separated by a spacer, placed after an 8-base spacer. The libraries were sequenced on an Illumina MiSeq using v2 2x251 paired-end chemistry, usually with about 11 samples in each run. To increase diversity, roughly 4.5-7.5% PhiX DNA was added to each sequencing library. From the authors' description of their analysis: Raw reads were converted to FASTQ with bcl2fastq and were demultiplexed by dual indices with Demultiplexor. V and J genes were assigned by Decombinator through tag matching, with a single base-pair mismatch being allowed. UMIs were used by Collapsinator to correct both sequencing errors and frequency errors caused by PCR heterogeneity. Decombinator identifiers were converted to nucleotide sequence by CDR3Translator, the sequences were translated to amino acids, and CDR3 was extracted using C- and N-terminal motifs. Each distinct KT2 TCR was counted as one cluster of KT2 sequences that shared a single unique molecular identifier. TCRdb ran its own pipeline on the public reads, namely fastp trimming at Q25 and MiXCR clone calling, and kept in-frame beta chains. Rows with a matching CDR3 protein are joined into one entry that keeps the most common DNA and genes. These V and J calls originate from TCRdb's pipeline instead of the authors' own analysis. Across this sample there are about 41,000 distinct CDR3 sequences, with over 15% seen only once. The biggest ten clones account for over 40% of the sample.

Overall study outcomes, separate from this receptor: No side-by-side comparison between this pipeline and other TCR sequencing techniques was included in the study. Saturation was seen in the detection of KT2 sequences when very high numbers of KT2 cells were spiked in. KT2 sequences were still detected at the lowest spike-in tested, roughly one KT2 cell per 100,000 PBMC. The numbers of KT2 alpha and beta sequences increased linearly with the number of input KT2 cells across several orders of magnitude.

This clonotype originated in a human donor. The material sequenced was PBMCs spiked with cells of the T cell clone KT2. The chain is assembled from TRBV9 and TRBJ2-1; 11 of the junction bases match TRBD1. CDR3 loop: CASSPRTGGRYNEQFF. The sequenced DNA is TGTGCCAGCAGCCCGCGGACAGGGGGCCGTTACAATGAGCAGTTCTTC.